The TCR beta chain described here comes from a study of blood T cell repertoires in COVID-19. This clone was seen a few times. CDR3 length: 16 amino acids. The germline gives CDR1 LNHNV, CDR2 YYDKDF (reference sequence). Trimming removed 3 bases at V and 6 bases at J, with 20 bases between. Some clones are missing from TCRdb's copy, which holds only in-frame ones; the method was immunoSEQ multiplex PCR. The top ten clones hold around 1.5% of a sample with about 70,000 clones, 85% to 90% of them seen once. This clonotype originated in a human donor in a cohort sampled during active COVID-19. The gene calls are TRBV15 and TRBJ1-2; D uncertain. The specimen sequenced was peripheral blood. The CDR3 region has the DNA TGTGCCACCAGCAGCCGGAGAGATTTTGGAGCCCATGGCTACACCTTC. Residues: CATSSRRDFGAHGYTF.